This TCR beta chain appears in the sequencing data of a study of cytomegalovirus exposure and HLA in healthy donors. Overall study findings and caveats: Some V segments, TRBV6-2 and TRBV6-3 among them, were indistinguishable and were therefore excluded.

As for this clone: The target antigen is unknown.

The germline gives CDR1 SEHNR, CDR2 FQNEAQ (reference sequence). CDR3 length: 14 residues. Germline trimming cut 5 bases from V and 4 bases from J; bases unmatched to any gene: 4. Amplification used 60 Vbeta primers and 13 Jbeta primers. Assay used: immunoSEQ multiplex PCR; TCRdb lists only in-frame clones, some missing. In the table there are about 130,000 clones, around four fifths of which are singletons. The specimen sequenced was PBMCs. This chain links TRBV7-9 with TRBJ2-7; 11 positions match TRBD2. This TCR came from a female donor in good health and CMV-seronegative. In DNA, the CDR3 is TGTGCCAGCAGCATTAGCGGGAGGGGATACGAGCAGTACTTC. Its translation: CASSISGRGYEQYF.